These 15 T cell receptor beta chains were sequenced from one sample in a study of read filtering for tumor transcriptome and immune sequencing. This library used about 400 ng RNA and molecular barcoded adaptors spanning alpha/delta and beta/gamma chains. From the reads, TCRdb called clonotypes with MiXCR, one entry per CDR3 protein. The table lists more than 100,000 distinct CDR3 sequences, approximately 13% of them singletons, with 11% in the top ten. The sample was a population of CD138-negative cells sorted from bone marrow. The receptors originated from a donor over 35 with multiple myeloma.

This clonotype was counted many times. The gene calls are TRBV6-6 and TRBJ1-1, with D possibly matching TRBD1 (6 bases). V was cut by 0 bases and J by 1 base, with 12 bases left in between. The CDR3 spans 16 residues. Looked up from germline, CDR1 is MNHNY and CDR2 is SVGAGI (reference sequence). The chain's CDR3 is CASSYSETGGNTEAFF. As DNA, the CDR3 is TGTGCCAGCAGTTACTCAGAGACAGGCGGGAACACTGAAGCTTTCTTT.

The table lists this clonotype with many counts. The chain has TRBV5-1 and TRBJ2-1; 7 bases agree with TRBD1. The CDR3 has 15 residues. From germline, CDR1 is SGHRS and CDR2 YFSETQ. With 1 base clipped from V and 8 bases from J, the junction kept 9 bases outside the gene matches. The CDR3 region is CASSLSDRLIDEQFF. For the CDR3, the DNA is TGCGCCAGCAGCTTGTCGGACAGGCTTATCGATGAGCAGTTCTTC.

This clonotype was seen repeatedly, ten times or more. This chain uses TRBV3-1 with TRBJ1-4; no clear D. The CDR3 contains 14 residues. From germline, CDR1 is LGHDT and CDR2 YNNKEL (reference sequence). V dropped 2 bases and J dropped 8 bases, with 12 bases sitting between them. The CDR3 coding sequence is TGTGCCAGCAGCCAAAACAGTAGAAGGGAAAAACTGTTTTTT. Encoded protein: CASSQNSRREKLFF.

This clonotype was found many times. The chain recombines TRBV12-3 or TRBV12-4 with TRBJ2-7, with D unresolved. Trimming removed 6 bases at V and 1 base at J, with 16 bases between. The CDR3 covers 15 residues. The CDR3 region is CASRGSGEGSYEQYF. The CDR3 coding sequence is TGTGCCAGCAGGGGCAGTGGGGAAGGGTCCTACGAGCAGTACTTC.

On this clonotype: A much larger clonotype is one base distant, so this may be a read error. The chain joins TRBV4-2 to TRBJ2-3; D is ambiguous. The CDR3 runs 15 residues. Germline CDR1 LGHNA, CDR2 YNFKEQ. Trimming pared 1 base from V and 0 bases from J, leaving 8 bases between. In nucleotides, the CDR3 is TGTGCCAGCAGCCAAGGTGAGCTTAGCACAGATACGCAGTATTTT. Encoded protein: CASSQGELSTDTQYF.

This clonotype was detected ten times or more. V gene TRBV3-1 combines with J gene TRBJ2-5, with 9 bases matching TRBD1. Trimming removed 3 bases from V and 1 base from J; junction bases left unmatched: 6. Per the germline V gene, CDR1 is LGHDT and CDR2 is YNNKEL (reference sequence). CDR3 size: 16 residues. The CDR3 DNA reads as TGTGCCAGCAGCCAGGGGACAGGGTCCTTCCAAGAGACCCAGTACTTC. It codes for CASSQGTGSFQETQYF.

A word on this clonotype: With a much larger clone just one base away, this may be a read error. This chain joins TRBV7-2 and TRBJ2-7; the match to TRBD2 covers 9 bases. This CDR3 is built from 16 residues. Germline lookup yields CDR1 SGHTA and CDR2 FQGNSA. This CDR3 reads CAGSSSGTSHLYEQYF. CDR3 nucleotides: TGTGCCGGCAGCTCGAGTGGGACTAGCCATTTATACGAGCAGTACTTC.

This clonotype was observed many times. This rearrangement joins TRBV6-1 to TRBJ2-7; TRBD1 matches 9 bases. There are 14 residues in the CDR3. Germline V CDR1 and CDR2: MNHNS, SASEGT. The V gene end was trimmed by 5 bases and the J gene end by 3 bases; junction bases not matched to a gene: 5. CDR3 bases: TGTGCCAGCAGTCCGCGGACAGGGGACTACGAGCAGTACTTC. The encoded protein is CASSPRTGDYEQYF.

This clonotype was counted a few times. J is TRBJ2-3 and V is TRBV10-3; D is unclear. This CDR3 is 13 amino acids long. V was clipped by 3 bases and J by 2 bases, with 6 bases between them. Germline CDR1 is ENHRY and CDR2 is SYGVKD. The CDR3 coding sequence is TGTGCCATCAGTGATACTGTCACAGATACGCAGTATTTT. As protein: CAISDTVTDTQYF.

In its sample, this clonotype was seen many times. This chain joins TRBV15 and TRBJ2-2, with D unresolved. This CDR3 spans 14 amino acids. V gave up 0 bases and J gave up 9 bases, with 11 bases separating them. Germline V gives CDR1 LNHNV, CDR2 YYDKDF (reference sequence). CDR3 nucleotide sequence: TGTGCCACCAGCAGAGATAAGGCCGAAAGGGAGCTGTTTTTT. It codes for CATSRDKAERELFF.

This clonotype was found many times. The chain's CDR3 is CSVTGALAGGGDTQYF. CDR3 DNA sequence: TGCAGTGTGACGGGCGCCTTAGCGGGGGGCGGAGATACGCAGTATTTT. The chain is built from TRBV20-1 and TRBJ2-3; 10 bases fit TRBD2. This CDR3 has 16 residues. Germline trimming cut 7 bases from V and 5 bases from J; bases unmatched to any gene: 15. The V gene's germline CDR1 is DFQATT and CDR2 SNEGSKA (reference sequence).

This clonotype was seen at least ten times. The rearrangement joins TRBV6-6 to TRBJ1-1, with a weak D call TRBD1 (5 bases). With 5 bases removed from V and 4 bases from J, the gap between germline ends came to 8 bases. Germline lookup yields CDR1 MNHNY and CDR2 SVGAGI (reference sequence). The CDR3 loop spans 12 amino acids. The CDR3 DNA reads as TGTGCCAGCAGTAGGGGATTCACTGAAGCTTTCTTT. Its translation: CASSRGFTEAFF.

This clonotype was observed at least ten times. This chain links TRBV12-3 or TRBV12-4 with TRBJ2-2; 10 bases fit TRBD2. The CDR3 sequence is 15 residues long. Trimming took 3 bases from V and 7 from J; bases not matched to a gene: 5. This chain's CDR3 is CASSFWTSGDGELFF. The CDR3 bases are TGTGCCAGCAGTTTTTGGACTAGCGGTGACGGGGAGCTGTTTTTT.

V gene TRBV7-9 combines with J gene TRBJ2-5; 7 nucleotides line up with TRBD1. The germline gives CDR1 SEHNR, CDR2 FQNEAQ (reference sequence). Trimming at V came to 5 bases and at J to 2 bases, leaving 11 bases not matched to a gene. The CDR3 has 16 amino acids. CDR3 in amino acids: CASSRAGTAVQETQYF. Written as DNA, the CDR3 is TGTGCCAGCAGCCGGGCCGGGACAGCGGTTCAAGAGACCCAGTACTTC.

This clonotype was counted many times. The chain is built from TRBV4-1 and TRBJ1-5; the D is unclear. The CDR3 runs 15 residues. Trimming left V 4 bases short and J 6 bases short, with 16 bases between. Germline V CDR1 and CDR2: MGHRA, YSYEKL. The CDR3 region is CASSPGEVVRQPQHF. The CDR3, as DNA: TGCGCCAGCAGCCCCGGAGAGGTCGTGCGTCAGCCCCAGCATTTT.